The 13 T cell receptor beta chains below all came from one sample that was sequenced in a study of blood T cells in healthy people across ages. The use of a sample-barcoded 5' primer and a J-beta primer mix characterized a second PCR of about 7 to 12 cycles. TCRdb reprocessed the 5' RACE reads via MiXCR and lists one record per CDR3 protein. The sample carries hundreds of thousands of distinct CDR3 sequences, roughly three fifths recorded once. Source material: blood. All receptors come from a man between 60 and 75 years old in good health.

CDR3 amino acids: CASSQPGTGYGYTF. CDR3 DNA sequence: TGCGCCAGCAGCCAACCCGGGACAGGGTATGGCTACACCTTC. The gene calls are TRBV4-1 and TRBJ1-2; 9 nucleotides match TRBD1. The CDR3 spans 14 residues. Germline V gene data show CDR1 as MGHRA and CDR2 as YSYEKL. Unmatched junction bases numbered 3, after V lost 2 bases and J lost 5 bases.

J is TRBJ2-5 and V is TRBV9; 10 bases agree with TRBD2. The ends lost 0 bases at V and 5 bases at J; junction bases unmatched: 16. Germline V lookup: CDR1 SGDLS, CDR2 YYNGEE. The CDR3 is made up of 19 amino acids. The CDR3 protein is CASSVALGVAGGEDETQYF. The CDR3 bases are TGTGCCAGCAGCGTAGCCCTTGGGGTAGCGGGGGGCGAAGATGAGACCCAGTACTTC. Together with reference TRBV9 and TRBJ2-5, the CDR3 gives the full variable domain: DSGVTQTPKHLITATGQRVTLRCSPRSGDLSVYWYQQSLDQGLQFLIQYYNGEERAKGNILERFSAQQFPDLHSELNLSSLELGDSALYFCASSVALGVAGGEDETQYFGPGTRLLVL.

V gene TRBV7-8 combines with J gene TRBJ2-6; 8 bases fit TRBD1. This CDR3 region has 16 residues. CDR1 and CDR2 from the germline V gene are SGHVS and FQNEAQ. The V segment lost 8 bases and the J segment 0 bases; nucleotides outside the gene matches: 6. In DNA, the CDR3 is TGTGCCAGCTTATCCGACAGGGGCTCTGGGGCCAACGTCCTGACTTTC. Its protein is CASLSDRGSGANVLTF.

The V gene is TRBV3-1, the J gene TRBJ1-1; TRBD1 might be the D (5 bases). V gave up 3 bases and J gave up 7 bases, with 12 bases separating them. Per the germline V gene, CDR1 is LGHDT and CDR2 is YNNKEL (reference sequence). The CDR3 spans 13 residues. This chain's CDR3 is CASSQLRDGEAFF. The CDR3 DNA reads as TGTGCCAGCAGCCAGCTAAGGGACGGTGAAGCTTTCTTT.

The CDR3 is CASSIRGSYGYTF. DNA for the CDR3: TGCGCCAGCAGCATCCGGGGGTCTTATGGCTACACCTTC. This chain links TRBV5-1 with TRBJ1-2; D is perhaps TRBD1 (5 bases). This CDR3 is built from 13 residues. Trimming pared 4 bases from V and 5 bases from J, leaving 12 bases between. Germline CDR1 SGHRS, CDR2 YFSETQ.

This clonotype was detected only a few times. This rearrangement joins TRBV6-5 to TRBJ2-5; D gene uncertain. The J call may be in error: the DNA end matches TRBJ2-7 better. Germline values: CDR1 MNHEY, CDR2 SVGAGI. The CDR3 runs to 14 residues. In DNA form, the CDR3 reads TGTGCCAGCAGTAGAACCGGACCCCGGGACGAGCAGTACTTC. Its translation is CASSRTGPRDEQYF.

The chain recombines TRBV12-3 or TRBV12-4 with TRBJ1-2, with D perhaps matching TRBD1 (6 bases). The CDR3 length is 17 residues. V lost 6 bases, J lost 0 bases, and 20 bases lay in between. CDR3 nucleotides: TGTGCCAGCAGACCAACTCAGGGGTCGGGTCCTAACTATGGCTACACCTTC. This sequence encodes CASRPTQGSGPNYGYTF.

This clonotype was seen more than once but under ten times. The chain joins TRBV20-1 to TRBJ2-1; the match to TRBD2 covers 7 bases. J was trimmed by 4 bases and V by 3 bases; bases with no gene match: 9. This CDR3 has 15 amino acids. Germline V gene sequence: CDR1 DFQATT, CDR2 SNEGSKA (reference sequence). The CDR3 DNA follows: TGCAGTGCTAGTCTCGAGCGGGGACCTTACAATGAGCAGTTCTTC. The encoded protein is CSASLERGPYNEQFF.

Only a few counts were recorded for this clonotype. The gene calls are TRBV5-1 and TRBJ1-4; a weak D match, TRBD1 (6 bases). The CDR3 is 15 residues long. Germline values: CDR1 SGHRS, CDR2 YFSETQ. Deletions cut 7 bases from V and 0 bases from J, with 13 bases between. The CDR3 here is CASSKQGSTNEKLFF. CDR3 bases: TGCGCCAGCTCTAAACAGGGATCAACTAATGAAAAACTGTTTTTT.

The chain joins TRBV6-4 to TRBJ1-2, with 7 bases fitting TRBD1. The CDR3 runs 14 residues. After removal of 4 bases from V and 4 bases from J, the junction contained 6 bases not matched to a gene. Germline CDR1 reads MRHNA; CDR2 reads SNTAGT. The CDR3 nucleotides are TGTGCCAGCAGTGTGGAGCAGGGGGTCTATGGCTACACCTTC. Protein sequence: CASSVEQGVYGYTF.

This clonotype was counted a few times. The gene calls are TRBV12-3 or TRBV12-4 and TRBJ2-3; the D gene could be TRBD1 or TRBD2 (5 bases each). With 3 bases removed from V and 5 bases from J, the gap between germline ends came to 12 bases. This CDR3 spans 14 amino acids. The CDR3 sequence is CASSLGVAGDTQYF. The CDR3 nucleotides are TGTGCCAGCAGTTTGGGGGTAGCAGGAGATACGCAGTATTTT.

The chain combines TRBV24-1 with TRBJ1-2; perhaps TRBD1 as D (6 bases). Germline V lookup: CDR1 KGHDR, CDR2 SFDVKD. This CDR3 contains 12 residues. Trimming removed 10 bases at V and 2 bases at J, with 10 bases between. The CDR3 nucleotides read TGTGCCACGGGAACAGGGAACTATGGCTACACCTTC. It is translated as CATGTGNYGYTF.

The V call is TRBV2, the J call TRBJ2-5; tentatively, D is TRBD2 (7 bases). Trimming removed 6 bases from V and 5 bases from J, with 22 bases in between. CDR3 length: 16 residues. Germline CDR1 is SNHLY and CDR2 is FYNNEI. The CDR3: CASSSPPGGLRETQYF. CDR3 sequence (DNA): TGTGCCAGCAGCTCCCCTCCGGGGGGCCTCAGGGAGACCCAGTACTTC.